The clone carrying this T cell receptor (beta chain) has at least ten counts. Its matching antigen is unknown. The source of the sample is a study of human T cells and chemical hapten exposure. Study information: The patch tests put 0.01% DPC on the skin of the upper back and were read 6 days later.

Regarding the study as a whole: A positive correlation with patch test score was shown by PT1 expanded TCR counts.

Time point in this sample: pre-sensitization, week 0. Treatment denoted: therapeutic diphenylcyclopropenone sensitization with weekly scalp DPC. Donors, patients with alopecia ranging from 18 to 70 years old and judged suitable for DPC, provided samples. V lost 11 bases to trimming and J lost 10 bases, with 15 bases between them. The CDR3 consists of 12 residues. Germline V gives CDR1 SNHLY, CDR2 FYNNEI. TCRdb re-called the RACE reads with MiXCR, one entry per CDR3 protein. The sample has 62,000 or so distinct CDR3 sequences; roughly 9.8% are singletons. The chain recombines TRBV2 with TRBJ1-6; D might be TRBD1 (5 bases). The starting material was whole blood, obtained in connection with sensitization to the hapten diphenylcyclopropenone (DPC). The source of this sequence is a woman aged 45 to 65 with alopecia areata. Some clones in this sample may be carry-over from other donors' samples. CDR3 protein: CASALGASPLHF. CDR3 in DNA: TGTGCCTCCGCTCTAGGGGCCTCACCCCTCCACTTT.